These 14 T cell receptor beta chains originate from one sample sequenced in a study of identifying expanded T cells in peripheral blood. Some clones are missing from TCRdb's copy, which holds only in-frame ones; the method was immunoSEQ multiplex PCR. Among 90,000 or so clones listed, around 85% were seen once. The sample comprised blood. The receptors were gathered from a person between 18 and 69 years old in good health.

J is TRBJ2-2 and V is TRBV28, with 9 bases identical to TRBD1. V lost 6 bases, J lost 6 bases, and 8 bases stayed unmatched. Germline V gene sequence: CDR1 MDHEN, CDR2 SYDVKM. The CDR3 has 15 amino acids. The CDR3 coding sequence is TGTGCCAGCAGCCCGGACAGGGGTGTTTCCGGGGAGCTGTTTTTT. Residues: CASSPDRGVSGELFF. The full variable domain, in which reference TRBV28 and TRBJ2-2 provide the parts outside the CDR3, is DVKVTQSSRYLVKRTGEKVFLECVQDMDHENMFWYRQDPGLGLRLIYFSYDVKMKEKGDIPEGYSVSREKKERFSLILESASTNQTSMYLCASSPDRGVSGELFFGEGSRLTVL.

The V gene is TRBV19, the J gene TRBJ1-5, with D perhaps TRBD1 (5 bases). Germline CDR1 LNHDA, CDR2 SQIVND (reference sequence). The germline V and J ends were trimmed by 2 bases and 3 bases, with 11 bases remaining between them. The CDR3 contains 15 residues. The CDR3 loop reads CASSIPGRANQPQHF. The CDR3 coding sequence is TGTGCCAGTAGTATACCTGGCAGGGCCAATCAGCCCCAGCATTTT.

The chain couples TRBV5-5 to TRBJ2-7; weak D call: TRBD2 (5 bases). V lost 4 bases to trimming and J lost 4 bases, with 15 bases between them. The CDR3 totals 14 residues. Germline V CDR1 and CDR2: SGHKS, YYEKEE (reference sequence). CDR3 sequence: CASSRWTAPYEQYF. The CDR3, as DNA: TGTGCCAGCAGCCGTTGGACTGCCCCTTACGAGCAGTACTTC.

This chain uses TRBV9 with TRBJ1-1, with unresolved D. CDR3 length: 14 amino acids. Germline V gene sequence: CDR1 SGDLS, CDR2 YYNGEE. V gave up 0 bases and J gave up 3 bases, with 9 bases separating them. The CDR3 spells CASSVVTADTEAFF. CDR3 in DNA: TGTGCCAGCAGCGTAGTCACAGCCGACACTGAAGCTTTCTTT.

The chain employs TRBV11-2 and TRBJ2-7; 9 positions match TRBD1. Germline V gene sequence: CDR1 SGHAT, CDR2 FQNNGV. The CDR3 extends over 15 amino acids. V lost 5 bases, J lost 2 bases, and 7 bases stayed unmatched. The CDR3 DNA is TGTGCCAGCAGCGTAGGGACAGGGAGTACCTACGAGCAGTACTTC. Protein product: CASSVGTGSTYEQYF.

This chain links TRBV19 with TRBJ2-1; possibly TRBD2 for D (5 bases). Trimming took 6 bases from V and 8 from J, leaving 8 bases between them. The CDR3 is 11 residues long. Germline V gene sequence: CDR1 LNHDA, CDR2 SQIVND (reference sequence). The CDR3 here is CASSQADEQFF. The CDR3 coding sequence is TGTGCCAGTAGCCAAGCGGATGAGCAGTTCTTC.

The chain's CDR3 is CASSVSAGAPREQFF. The CDR3 nucleotides read TGTGCCAGTAGTGTCTCAGCGGGGGCCCCTAGGGAGCAGTTCTTC. This chain joins TRBV19 and TRBJ2-1; 8 nucleotides match TRBD2. Germline lookup yields CDR1 LNHDA and CDR2 SQIVND (reference sequence). The J segment lost 10 bases and the V segment lost 5 bases, leaving 13 bases of the junction unmatched. The CDR3 totals 15 residues.

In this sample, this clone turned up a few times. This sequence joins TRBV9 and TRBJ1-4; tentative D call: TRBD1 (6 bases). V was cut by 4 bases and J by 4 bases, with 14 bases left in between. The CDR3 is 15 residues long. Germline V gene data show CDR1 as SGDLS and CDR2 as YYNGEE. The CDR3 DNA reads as TGTGCCAGCAGCCCAAGAGGGGGGAATAATGAAAAACTGTTTTTT. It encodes CASSPRGGNNEKLFF.

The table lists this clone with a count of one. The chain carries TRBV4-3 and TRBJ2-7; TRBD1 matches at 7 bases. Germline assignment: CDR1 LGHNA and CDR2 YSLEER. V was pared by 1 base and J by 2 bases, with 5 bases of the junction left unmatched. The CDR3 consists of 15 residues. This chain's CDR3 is CASSQGTGSTYEQYF. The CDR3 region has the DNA TGCGCCAGCAGCCAAGGGACAGGATCCACCTACGAGCAGTACTTC.

In nucleotides, the CDR3 is TGCAGCGTGGGTACATCTCTTAATTCACCCCTCCACTTT. Amino acids: CSVGTSLNSPLHF. The chain links TRBV29-1 to TRBJ1-6; the D is unclear. V was trimmed by 6 bases and J by 6 bases, leaving 12 bases between them. Germline CDR1 reads SQVTM; CDR2 reads ANQGSEA. The CDR3 is 13 residues long. Combining the CDR3 with reference TRBV29-1 and TRBJ1-6 gives the whole variable domain SAVISQKPSRDICQRGTSLTIQCQVDSQVTMMFWYRQQPGQSLTLIATANQGSEATYESGFVIDKFPISRPNLTFSTLTVSNMSPEDSSIYLCSVGTSLNSPLHFGNGTRLTVT.

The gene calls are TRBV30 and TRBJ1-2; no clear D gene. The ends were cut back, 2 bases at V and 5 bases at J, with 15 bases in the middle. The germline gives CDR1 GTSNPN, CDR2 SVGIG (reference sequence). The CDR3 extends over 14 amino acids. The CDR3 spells CAWSKHSRRYGYTF. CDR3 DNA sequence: TGTGCCTGGAGTAAACACTCCCGAAGGTATGGCTACACCTTC.

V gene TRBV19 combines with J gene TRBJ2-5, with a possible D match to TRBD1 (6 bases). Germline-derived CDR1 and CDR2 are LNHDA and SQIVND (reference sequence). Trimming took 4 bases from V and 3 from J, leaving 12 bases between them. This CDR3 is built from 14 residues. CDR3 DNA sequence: TGTGCCAGTAGTAATTCACAGGGAAAAGAGACCCAGTACTTC. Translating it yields CASSNSQGKETQYF.

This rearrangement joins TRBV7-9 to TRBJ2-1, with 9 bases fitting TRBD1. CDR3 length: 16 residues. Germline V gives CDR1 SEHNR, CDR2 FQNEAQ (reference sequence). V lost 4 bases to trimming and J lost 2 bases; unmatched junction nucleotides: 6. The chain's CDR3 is CASSSSTGGTYNEQFF. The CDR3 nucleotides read TGTGCCAGCAGCTCATCGACAGGGGGAACCTACAATGAGCAGTTCTTC.

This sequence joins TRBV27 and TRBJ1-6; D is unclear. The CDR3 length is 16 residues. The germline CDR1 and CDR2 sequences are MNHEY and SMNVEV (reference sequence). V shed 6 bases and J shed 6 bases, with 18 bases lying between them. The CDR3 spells CASRGWTPIANSPLHF. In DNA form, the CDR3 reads TGTGCCAGCAGGGGTTGGACCCCTATCGCTAATTCACCCCTCCACTTT.